This T cell receptor (beta chain) was retrieved from a study of identifying expanded T cells in peripheral blood. Regarding the study as a whole: Across healthy donors, higher total template counts meant significantly greater approximately two-week count variance. Approximately 1.1 clones differed between technical replicates, versus around 16 and 19 over time.

The V gene lost 0 bases and the J gene lost 6 bases, with 14 bases spanning the gap. CDR3 length equals 14 residues. Germline assignment: CDR1 GTSNPN and CDR2 SVGIG (reference sequence). Comments on this clone: Its specificity is not known.

Sequencing used immunoSEQ multiplex PCR; TCRdb keeps in-frame clones, though not all of them. The sample records around 91,000 clones, around 88% being singletons. During the collection period, no donor immune events like infections were recorded. V is TRBV30 and J is TRBJ1-2, with D possibly matching TRBD1 (5 bases). Sequencing was done on a sample of blood. This sequence was found in a person aged 18 to 70 in good health. For the CDR3, the DNA is TGTGCCTGGAGTGTACTTGGGGGATGGGATGGCTACACCTTC. Translating it yields CAWSVLGGWDGYTF.